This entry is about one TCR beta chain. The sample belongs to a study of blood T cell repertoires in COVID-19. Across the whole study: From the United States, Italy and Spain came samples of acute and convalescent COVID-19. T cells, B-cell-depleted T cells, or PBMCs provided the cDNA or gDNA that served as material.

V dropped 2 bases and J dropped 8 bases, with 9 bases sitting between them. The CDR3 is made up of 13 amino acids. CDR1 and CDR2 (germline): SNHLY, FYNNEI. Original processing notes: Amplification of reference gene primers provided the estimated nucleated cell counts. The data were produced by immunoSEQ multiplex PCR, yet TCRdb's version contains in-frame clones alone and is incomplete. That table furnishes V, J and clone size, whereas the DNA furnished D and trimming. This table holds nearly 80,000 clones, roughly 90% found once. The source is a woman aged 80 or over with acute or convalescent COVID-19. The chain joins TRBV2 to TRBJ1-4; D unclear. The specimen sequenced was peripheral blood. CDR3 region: CASSETEREKLFF. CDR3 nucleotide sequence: TGTGCCAGCAGTGAAACCGAGAGGGAAAAACTGTTTTTT.